These T cell receptor beta chains were read from a single sample in a study of CD8+ T cells in alopecia areata. Some clones are missing from TCRdb's copy, which holds only in-frame ones; the method was immunoSEQ multiplex PCR. The sample yields 55,000 to 75,000 clones, roughly 44% seen once. The starting material was CD8+ T cells sorted from blood, obtained at week 0. Every receptor here comes from a human donor with alopecia areata. Each CDR3 is given with its conserved first and last residue. Each record gives: CDR3 protein, CDR3 DNA, V gene, J gene, clone size, D gene. D genes are given only for firm matches. Clone sizes are given selectively: once, few, many, or a class where the clone is expanded.

CDR3 protein: CAISEERQTDTQYF; CDR3 DNA: TGTGCCATCAGTGAGGAGAGACAGACAGATACGCAGTATTTT; V gene: TRBV10-3; J gene: TRBJ2-3; clone size: medium-sized; D gene: NA
CDR3 protein: CASSLNNLAAFTDTQYF; CDR3 DNA: TGTGCCAGCAGCTTGAATAACCTAGCAGCCTTCACAGATACGCAGTATTTT; V gene: TRBV5-8; J gene: TRBJ2-3; clone size: medium-sized; D gene: NA
CDR3 protein: CSVAWANTEAFF; CDR3 DNA: TGCAGCGTTGCCTGGGCGAACACTGAAGCTTTCTTT; V gene: TRBV29-1; J gene: TRBJ1-1; clone size: NA; D gene: NA
CDR3 protein: CAITGLAGDQFF; CDR3 DNA: TGTGCCATCACGGGACTAGCGGGAGATCAGTTCTTC; V gene: TRBV10-3; J gene: TRBJ2-1; clone size: few; D gene: TRBD2
CDR3 protein: CASSYNRGWSQETQYF; CDR3 DNA: TGTGCCAGCAGTTACAACAGGGGTTGGAGTCAAGAGACCCAGTACTTC; V gene: TRBV6-5; J gene: TRBJ2-5; clone size: NA; D gene: TRBD1
CDR3 protein: CSVEEYRDYKTQYF; CDR3 DNA: TGCAGCGTTGAAGAGTACCGGGACTACAAAACGCAGTATTTT; V gene: TRBV29-1; J gene: TRBJ2-3; clone size: NA; D gene: TRBD2
CDR3 protein: CAWSDNNNQPQHF; CDR3 DNA: TGTGCCTGGAGCGACAATAACAATCAGCCCCAGCATTTT; V gene: TRBV30; J gene: TRBJ1-5; clone size: NA; D gene: NA
CDR3 protein: CASSVPLSTSGRAGYNEQFF; CDR3 DNA: TGTGCCAGCAGCGTCCCGCTATCGACTAGCGGGAGGGCCGGGTACAATGAGCAGTTCTTC; V gene: TRBV9; J gene: TRBJ2-1; clone size: NA; D gene: TRBD2
CDR3 protein: CASGHLGSAYEQYF; CDR3 DNA: TGTGCCAGTGGCCACCTTGGGTCAGCATACGAGCAGTACTTC; V gene: TRBV19; J gene: TRBJ2-7; clone size: few; D gene: NA
CDR3 protein: CASSSRRDYDLIGTDTQYF; CDR3 DNA: TGTGCCAGCAGTTCTCGCCGGGACTACGACTTGATCGGGACAGATACGCAGTATTTT; V gene: TRBV27; J gene: TRBJ2-3; clone size: NA; D gene: TRBD2
CDR3 protein: CATGRRTESSYNEQFF; CDR3 DNA: TGTGCCACCGGGAGGCGGACCGAAAGCTCCTACAATGAGCAGTTCTTC; V gene: TRBV15; J gene: TRBJ2-1; clone size: few; D gene: NA
CDR3 protein: CASSLTSGTYEQYF; CDR3 DNA: TGTGCCAGCAGCTTAACTAGCGGAACCTACGAGCAGTACTTC; V gene: TRBV11-2; J gene: TRBJ2-7; clone size: many; D gene: TRBD2
CDR3 protein: CASGLAGAYEQYF; CDR3 DNA: TGTGCCAGCGGTCTAGCGGGAGCCTACGAGCAGTACTTC; V gene: TRBV6-1; J gene: TRBJ2-7; clone size: NA; D gene: TRBD2
CDR3 protein: CSVVVSGELFF; CDR3 DNA: TGCAGCGTTGTTGTTTCCGGGGAGCTGTTTTTT; V gene: TRBV29-1; J gene: TRBJ2-2; clone size: NA; D gene: NA
CDR3 protein: CASSQGVGQETQYF; CDR3 DNA: TGCGCCAGCAGCCAAGGGGTCGGCCAAGAGACCCAGTACTTC; V gene: TRBV4-1; J gene: TRBJ2-5; clone size: NA; D gene: NA
CDR3 protein: CASSLNQRSTDTQYF; CDR3 DNA: TGTGCCAGCAGCTTAAATCAGCGGTCCACAGATACGCAGTATTTT; V gene: TRBV7-9; J gene: TRBJ2-3; clone size: once; D gene: NA
CDR3 protein: CASSLSRPTDYEQYF; CDR3 DNA: TGCGCCAGCAGCTTGAGTCGGCCCACAGACTACGAGCAGTACTTC; V gene: TRBV5-1; J gene: TRBJ2-7; clone size: few; D gene: NA
CDR3 protein: CSVREGQGAYNEQFF; CDR3 DNA: TGCAGCGTGCGGGAAGGGCAGGGGGCTTACAATGAGCAGTTCTTC; V gene: TRBV29-1; J gene: TRBJ2-1; clone size: NA; D gene: TRBD1
CDR3 protein: CASSLILITGHQAQYF; CDR3 DNA: TGTGCCAGCAGTTTGATTCTCATCACCGGGCATCAAGCCCAGTACTTC; V gene: TRBV28; J gene: TRBJ2-5; clone size: NA; D gene: NA
CDR3 protein: CASTAREGPYNEQFF; CDR3 DNA: TGTGCCAGCACCGCCCGGGAGGGCCCCTACAATGAGCAGTTCTTC; V gene: TRBV28; J gene: TRBJ2-1; clone size: few; D gene: TRBD2
CDR3 protein: CSVGGGESNEQFF; CDR3 DNA: TGCAGCGTTGGGGGCGGGGAGAGCAATGAGCAGTTCTTC; V gene: TRBV29-1; J gene: TRBJ2-1; clone size: few; D gene: NA
CDR3 protein: CASSAYYEQFF; CDR3 DNA: TGTGCCAGCAGCGCTTACTATGAGCAGTTCTTC; V gene: TRBV6-5; J gene: TRBJ2-1; clone size: NA; D gene: NA